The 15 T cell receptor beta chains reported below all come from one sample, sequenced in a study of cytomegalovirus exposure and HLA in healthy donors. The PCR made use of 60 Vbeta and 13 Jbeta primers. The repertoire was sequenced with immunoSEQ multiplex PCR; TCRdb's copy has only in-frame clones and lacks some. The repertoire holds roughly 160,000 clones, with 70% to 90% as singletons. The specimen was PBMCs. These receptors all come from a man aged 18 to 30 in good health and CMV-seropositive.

The CDR3 nucleotides read TGTGCCAGCAGCTCCTGGGGGCTCGCGGTAGGAGAGACCCAGTACTTC. As protein: CASSSWGLAVGETQYF. The chain couples TRBV11-2 to TRBJ2-5; possible D gene TRBD1, 6 bases. V lost 4 bases and J 4 bases, leaving 19 bases between the germline ends. Per the germline V gene, CDR1 is SGHAT and CDR2 is FQNNGV. CDR3 length: 16 residues. The variable domain in full, with the rest retrieved from reference TRBV11-2 and TRBJ2-5, is EAGVAQSPRYKIIEKRQSVAFWCNPISGHATLYWYQQILGQGPKLLIQFQNNGVVDDSQLPKDRFSAERLKGVDSTLKIQPAKLEDSAVYLCASSSWGLAVGETQYFGPGTRLLVL.

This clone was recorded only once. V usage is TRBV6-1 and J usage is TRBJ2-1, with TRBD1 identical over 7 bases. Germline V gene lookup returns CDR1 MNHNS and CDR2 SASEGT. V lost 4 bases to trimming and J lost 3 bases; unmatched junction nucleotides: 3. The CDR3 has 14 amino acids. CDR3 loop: CASSGYRGYNEQFF. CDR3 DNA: TGTGCCAGCAGTGGGTACAGGGGCTACAATGAGCAGTTCTTC.

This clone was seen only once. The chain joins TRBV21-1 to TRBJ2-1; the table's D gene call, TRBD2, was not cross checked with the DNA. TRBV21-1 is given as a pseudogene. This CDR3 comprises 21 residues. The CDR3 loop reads CASSKDRLAGGTHISYNEQFF. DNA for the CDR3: TGTGCCAGCAGCAAAGACCGGCTAGCGGGGGGCACCCATATCTCCTACAATGAGCAGTTCTTC.

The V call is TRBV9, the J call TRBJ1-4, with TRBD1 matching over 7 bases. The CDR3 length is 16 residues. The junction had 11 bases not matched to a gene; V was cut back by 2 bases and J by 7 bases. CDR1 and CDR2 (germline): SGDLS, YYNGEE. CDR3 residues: CASSVEGGLGTEKLFF. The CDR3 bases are TGTGCCAGCAGCGTCGAAGGGGGCCTGGGGACTGAAAAACTGTTTTTT.

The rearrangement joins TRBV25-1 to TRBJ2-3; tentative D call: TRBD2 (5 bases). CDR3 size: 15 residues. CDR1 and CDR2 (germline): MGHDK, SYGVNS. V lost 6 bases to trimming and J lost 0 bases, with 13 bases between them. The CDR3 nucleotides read TGTGCCAGCAGCGAAAAACTAGACAGCACAGATACGCAGTATTTT. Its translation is CASSEKLDSTDTQYF.

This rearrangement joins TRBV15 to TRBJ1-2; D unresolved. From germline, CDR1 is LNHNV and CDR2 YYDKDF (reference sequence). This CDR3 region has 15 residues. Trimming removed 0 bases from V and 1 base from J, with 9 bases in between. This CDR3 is CATSREARGNYGYTF. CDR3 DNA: TGTGCCACCAGCAGAGAGGCCCGAGGTAACTATGGCTACACCTTC.

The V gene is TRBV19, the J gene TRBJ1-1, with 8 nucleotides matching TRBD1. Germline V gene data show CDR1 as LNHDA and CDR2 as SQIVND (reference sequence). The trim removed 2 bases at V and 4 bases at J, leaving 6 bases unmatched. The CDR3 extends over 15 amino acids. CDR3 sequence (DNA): TGTGCCAGTAGTATAAAGGCAGGGGGCCCCACTGAAGCTTTCTTT. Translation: CASSIKAGGPTEAFF.

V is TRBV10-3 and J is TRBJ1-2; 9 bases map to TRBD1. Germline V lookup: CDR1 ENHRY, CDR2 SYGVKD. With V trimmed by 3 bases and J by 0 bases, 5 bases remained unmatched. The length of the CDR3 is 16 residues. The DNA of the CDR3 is TGTGCCATCAGTGATCCGGGACAGGGTCCTAACTATGGCTACACCTTC. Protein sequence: CAISDPGQGPNYGYTF.

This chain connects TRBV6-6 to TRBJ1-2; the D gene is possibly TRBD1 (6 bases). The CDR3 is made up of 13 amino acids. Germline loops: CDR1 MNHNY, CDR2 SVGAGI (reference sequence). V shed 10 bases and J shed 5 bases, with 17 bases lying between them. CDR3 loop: CATGGGRGYGYTF. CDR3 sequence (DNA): TGTGCCACTGGGGGGGGCAGGGGATATGGCTACACCTTC.

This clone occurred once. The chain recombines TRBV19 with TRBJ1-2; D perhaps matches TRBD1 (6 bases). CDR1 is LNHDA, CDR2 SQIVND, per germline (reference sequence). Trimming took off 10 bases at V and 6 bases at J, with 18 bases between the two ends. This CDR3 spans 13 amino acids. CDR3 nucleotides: TGTGCCACCCGTCCCGACAGGTTCGATGGCTACACCTTC. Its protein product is CATRPDRFDGYTF.

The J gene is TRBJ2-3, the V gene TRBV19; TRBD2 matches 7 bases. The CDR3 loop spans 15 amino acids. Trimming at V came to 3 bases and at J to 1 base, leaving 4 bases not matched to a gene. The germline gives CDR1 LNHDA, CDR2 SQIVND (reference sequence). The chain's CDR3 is CASSIRLAGTDTQYF. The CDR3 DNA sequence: TGTGCCAGTAGTATTAGGCTAGCGGGCACAGATACGCAGTATTTT.

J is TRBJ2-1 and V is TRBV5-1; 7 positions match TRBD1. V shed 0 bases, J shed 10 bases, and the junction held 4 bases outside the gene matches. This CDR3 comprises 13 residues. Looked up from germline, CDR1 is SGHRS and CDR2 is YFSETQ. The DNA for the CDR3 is TGCGCCAGCAGCTTGGTGAGGGGGCGGGAGCAGTTCTTC. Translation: CASSLVRGREQFF.

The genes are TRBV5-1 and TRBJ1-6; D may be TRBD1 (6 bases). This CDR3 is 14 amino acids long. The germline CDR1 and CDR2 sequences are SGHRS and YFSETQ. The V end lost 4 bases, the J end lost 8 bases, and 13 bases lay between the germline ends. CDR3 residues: CASSPDTGYSPLHF. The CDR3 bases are TGCGCCAGCAGCCCGGATACAGGGTATTCACCCCTCCACTTT.

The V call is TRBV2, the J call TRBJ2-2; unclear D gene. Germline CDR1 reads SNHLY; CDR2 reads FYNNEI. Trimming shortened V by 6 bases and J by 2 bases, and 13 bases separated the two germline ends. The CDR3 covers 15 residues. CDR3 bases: TGTGCCAGCAGGGAGAATTCCCTAAACACCGGGGAGCTGTTTTTT. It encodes CASRENSLNTGELFF.

CDR3 nucleotide sequence: TGCGCCAGCAGTCGGTACACAGGGGAATATGATGCGTGGGGAAACACCATATATTTT. Protein product: CASSRYTGEYDAWGNTIYF. This chain connects TRBV4-1 to TRBJ1-3; TRBD1 matches at 7 bases. The V segment lost 6 bases and the J segment 4 bases; nucleotides outside the gene matches: 21. Germline CDR1 is MGHRA and CDR2 is YSYEKL. The CDR3 sequence is 19 residues long.